Sequencing of this T cell receptor (beta chain) was carried out in a study of cytomegalovirus exposure and HLA in healthy donors. The wider study: Among 150 million to 200 million T cells, an earlier analysis found roughly 120 million unique TCR beta sequences.

General study findings and limits: A later analysis revealed that TCR association rates differed between HLA loci, peaking at DRB1 and bottoming out at HLA-C. The investigators catalogued 150 to 200 TCR beta chains as cytomegalovirus-associated.

Vbeta (60) and Jbeta (13) primers were used in the PCR. The assay was immunoSEQ multiplex PCR, and TCRdb's table has in-frame clones only and misses some. The sample shows under 150,000 clones, 9.5% of them seen only once. This CDR3 region has 13 residues. V gave up 6 bases and J gave up 0 bases, with 8 bases separating them. Germline-derived CDR1 and CDR2 are SGHNT and YENEEA. Healthy bone marrow donors made up the donor group. This clone was observed a handful of times. Its target is unknown. The chain is built from TRBV11-3 and TRBJ1-1; D gene ambiguous. This receptor was identified in a man between 25 and 39 years old in good health and CMV-seronegative. Material for sequencing was PBMCs. CDR3 residues: CASRPYMNTEAFF. CDR3 nucleotides: TGTGCCAGCAGACCTTACATGAACACTGAAGCTTTCTTT.